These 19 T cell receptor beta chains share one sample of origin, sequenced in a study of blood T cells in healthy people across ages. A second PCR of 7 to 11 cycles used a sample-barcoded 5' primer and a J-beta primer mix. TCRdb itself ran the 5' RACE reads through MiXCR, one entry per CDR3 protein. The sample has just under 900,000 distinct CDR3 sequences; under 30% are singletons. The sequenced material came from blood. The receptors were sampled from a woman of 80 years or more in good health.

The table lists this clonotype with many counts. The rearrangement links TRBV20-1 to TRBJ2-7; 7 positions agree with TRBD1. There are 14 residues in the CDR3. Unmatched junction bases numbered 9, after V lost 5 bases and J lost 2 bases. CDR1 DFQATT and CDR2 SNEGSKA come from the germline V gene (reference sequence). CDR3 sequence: CSAPARQGPYEQYF. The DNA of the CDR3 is TGCAGTGCTCCGGCTAGACAGGGACCCTACGAGCAGTACTTC.

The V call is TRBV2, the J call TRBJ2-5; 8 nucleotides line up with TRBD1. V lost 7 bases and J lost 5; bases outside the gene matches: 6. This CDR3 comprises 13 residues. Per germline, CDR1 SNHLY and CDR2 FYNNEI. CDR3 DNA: TGTGCCAGCACTCGGACAGGGAGGGAGACCCAGTACTTC. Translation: CASTRTGRETQYF.

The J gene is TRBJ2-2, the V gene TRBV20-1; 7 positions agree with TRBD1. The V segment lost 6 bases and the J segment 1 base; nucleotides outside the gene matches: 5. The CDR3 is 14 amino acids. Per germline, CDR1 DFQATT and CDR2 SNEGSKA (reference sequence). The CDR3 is CSALRTGNTGELFF. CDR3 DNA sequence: TGCAGTGCCCTACGGACAGGGAACACCGGGGAGCTGTTTTTT.

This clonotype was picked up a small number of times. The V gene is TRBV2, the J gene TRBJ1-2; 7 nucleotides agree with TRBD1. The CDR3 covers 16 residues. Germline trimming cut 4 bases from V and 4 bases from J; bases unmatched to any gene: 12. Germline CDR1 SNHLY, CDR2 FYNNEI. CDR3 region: CASSGGGPVGSYGYTF. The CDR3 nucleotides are TGTGCCAGCAGTGGAGGGGGCCCGGTAGGGAGCTATGGCTACACCTTC.

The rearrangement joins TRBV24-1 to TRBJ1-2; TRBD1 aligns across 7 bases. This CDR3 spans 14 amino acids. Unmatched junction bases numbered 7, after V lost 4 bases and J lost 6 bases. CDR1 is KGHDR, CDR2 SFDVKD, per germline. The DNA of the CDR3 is TGTGCCACCAGTGAATCCAGGGGGTCCCATGGCTACACCTTC. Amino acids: CATSESRGSHGYTF.

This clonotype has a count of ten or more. The CDR3 DNA reads TGTGCCACCAGCAGAGCCCCGGGACAGCCTGGGTGGACCCAGTACTTC. As protein: CATSRAPGQPGWTQYF. The genes are TRBV15 and TRBJ2-5; 7 nucleotides agree with TRBD1. The CDR3 is made up of 16 amino acids. Trimming at V came to 1 base and at J to 7 bases, leaving 12 bases not matched to a gene. The V gene's germline CDR1 is LNHNV and CDR2 YYDKDF (reference sequence).

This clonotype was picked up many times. DNA of the CDR3: TGTGCCAGCAGCTTATCGGGACAGAAAAACAATGAGCAGTTCTTC. The encoded protein is CASSLSGQKNNEQFF. This chain links TRBV7-9 with TRBJ2-1, with TRBD1 matching over 7 bases. The trim removed 2 bases at V and 5 bases at J, leaving 6 bases unmatched. The CDR3 loop spans 15 amino acids. The germline gives CDR1 SEHNR, CDR2 FQNEAQ (reference sequence).

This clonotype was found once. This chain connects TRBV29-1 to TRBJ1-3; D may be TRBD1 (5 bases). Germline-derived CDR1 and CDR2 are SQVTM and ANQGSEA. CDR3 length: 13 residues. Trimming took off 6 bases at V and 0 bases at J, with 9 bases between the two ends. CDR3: CSVGDPSGNTIYF. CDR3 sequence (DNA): TGCAGCGTGGGGGACCCCTCTGGAAACACCATATATTTT.

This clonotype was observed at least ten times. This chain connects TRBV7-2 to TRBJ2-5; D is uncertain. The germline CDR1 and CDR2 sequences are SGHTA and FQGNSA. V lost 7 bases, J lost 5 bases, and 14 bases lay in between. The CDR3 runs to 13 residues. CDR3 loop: CASTPIRRETQYF. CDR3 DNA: TGTGCCAGCACCCCTATACGCCGGGAGACCCAGTACTTC. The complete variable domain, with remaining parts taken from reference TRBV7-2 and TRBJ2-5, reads GAGVSQSPSNKVTEKGKDVELRCDPISGHTALYWYRQSLGQGLEFLIYFQGNSAPDKSGLPSDRFSAERTGGSVSTLTIQRTQQEDSAVYLCASTPIRRETQYFGPGTRLLVL.

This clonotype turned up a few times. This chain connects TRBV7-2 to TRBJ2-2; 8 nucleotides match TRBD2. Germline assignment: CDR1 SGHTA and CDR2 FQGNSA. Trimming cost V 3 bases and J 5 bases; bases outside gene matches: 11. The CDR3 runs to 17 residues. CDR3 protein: CASSFLGAGALTGELFF. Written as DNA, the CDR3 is TGTGCCAGCAGCTTCCTGGGAGCGGGGGCCCTTACCGGGGAGCTGTTTTTT.

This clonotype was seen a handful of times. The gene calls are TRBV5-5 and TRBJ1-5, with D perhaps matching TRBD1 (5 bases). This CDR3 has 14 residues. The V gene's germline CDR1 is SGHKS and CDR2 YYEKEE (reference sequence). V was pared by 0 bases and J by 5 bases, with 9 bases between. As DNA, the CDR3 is TGTGCCAGCAGCTTGGGCAGGGAGGATCAGCCCCAGCATTTT. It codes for CASSLGREDQPQHF.

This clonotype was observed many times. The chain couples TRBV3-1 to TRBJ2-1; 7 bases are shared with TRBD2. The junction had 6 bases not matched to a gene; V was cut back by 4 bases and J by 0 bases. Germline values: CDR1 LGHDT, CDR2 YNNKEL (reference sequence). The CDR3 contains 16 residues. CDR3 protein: CASSPNTGGSYNEQFF. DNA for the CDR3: TGTGCCAGCAGCCCTAATACGGGGGGCTCCTACAATGAGCAGTTCTTC.

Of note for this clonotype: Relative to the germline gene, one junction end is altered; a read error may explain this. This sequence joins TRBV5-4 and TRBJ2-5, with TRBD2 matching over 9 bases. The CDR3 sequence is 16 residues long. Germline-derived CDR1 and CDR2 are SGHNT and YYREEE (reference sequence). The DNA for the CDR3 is TGCGCCAGCATATCCTCCGGCGGGGGGGCCTACAATGAGCAGTACTTC. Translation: CASISSGGGAYNEQYF.

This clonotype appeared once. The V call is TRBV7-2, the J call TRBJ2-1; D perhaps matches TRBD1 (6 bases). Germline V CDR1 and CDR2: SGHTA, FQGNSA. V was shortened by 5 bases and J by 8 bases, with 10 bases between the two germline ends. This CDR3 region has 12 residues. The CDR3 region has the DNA TGTGCCAGCAGCATTCAGGGGTATGAGCAGTTCTTC. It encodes CASSIQGYEQFF.

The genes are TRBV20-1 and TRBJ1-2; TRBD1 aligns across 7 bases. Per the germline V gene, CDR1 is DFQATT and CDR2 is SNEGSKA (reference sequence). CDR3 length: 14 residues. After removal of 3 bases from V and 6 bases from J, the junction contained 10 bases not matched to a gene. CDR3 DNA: TGCAGTGCTAGCGATTCAGGGGGGGTCGATGGCTACACCTTC. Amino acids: CSASDSGGVDGYTF.

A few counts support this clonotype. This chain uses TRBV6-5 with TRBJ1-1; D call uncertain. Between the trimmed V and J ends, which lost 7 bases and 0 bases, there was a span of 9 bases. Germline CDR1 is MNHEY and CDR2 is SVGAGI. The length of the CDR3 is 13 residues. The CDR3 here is CASKTEMNTEAFF. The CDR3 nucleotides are TGTGCCAGCAAGACGGAGATGAACACTGAAGCTTTCTTT.

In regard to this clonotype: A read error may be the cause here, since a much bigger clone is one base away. The CDR3 is CSTTRTSGSYEQYF. CDR3 DNA: TGCAGTACTACGAGGACTAGCGGCTCCTACGAGCAGTACTTC. V gene TRBV20-1 combines with J gene TRBJ2-7; 10 bases line up with TRBD2. The ends lost 8 bases at V and 0 bases at J; junction bases unmatched: 7. The length of the CDR3 is 14 residues. The germline V gene encodes CDR1 DFQATT and CDR2 SNEGSKA (reference sequence).

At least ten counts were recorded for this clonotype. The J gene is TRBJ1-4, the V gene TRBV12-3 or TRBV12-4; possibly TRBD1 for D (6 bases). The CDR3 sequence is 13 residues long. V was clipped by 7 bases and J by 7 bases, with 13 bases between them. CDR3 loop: CASTGQLPEKLFF. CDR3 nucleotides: TGTGCCAGCACCGGACAGCTCCCTGAAAAACTGTTTTTT.

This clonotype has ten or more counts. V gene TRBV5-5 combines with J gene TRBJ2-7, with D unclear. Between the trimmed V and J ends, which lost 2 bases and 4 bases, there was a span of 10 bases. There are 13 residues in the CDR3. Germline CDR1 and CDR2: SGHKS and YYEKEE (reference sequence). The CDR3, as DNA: TGTGCCAGCAGCTTCGAGTTCGGATACGAGCAGTACTTC. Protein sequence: CASSFEFGYEQYF.